The rows below give T cell receptor beta chains drawn from one sample of a study of T cells in Graves' hyperthyroidism and ophthalmopathy. Via MiXCR, TCRdb re-called the multiplex PCR reads, giving one row per CDR3 protein. The table includes 450,000 to 600,000 distinct CDR3 sequences, 12% to 15% detected once. The material sequenced was blood. These receptors were taken from a woman aged 40 to 55 with Graves' hyperthyroidism. Both conserved end residues are part of each CDR3. The order of the fields is J gene, V gene, CDR3 protein.

j_gene: TRBJ2-1; v_gene: TRBV5-1; CDR3aa: CASSPIDGGQEQFF
j_gene: TRBJ2-3; v_gene: TRBV6-1; CDR3aa: CASSPWEPTDTQYF
j_gene: TRBJ2-5; v_gene: TRBV6-6; CDR3aa: CASSYDLAGPQETQYF
j_gene: TRBJ2-1; v_gene: TRBV7-9; CDR3aa: CASSLAPGQGQFF
j_gene: TRBJ2-5; v_gene: TRBV19; CDR3aa: CASSSVRGAETQYF
j_gene: TRBJ2-5; v_gene: TRBV27; CDR3aa: CASSFSYQETQYF
j_gene: TRBJ1-2; v_gene: TRBV7-8; CDR3aa: CASSYRDAGGYTF
j_gene: TRBJ1-5; v_gene: TRBV20-1; CDR3aa: CSATTGDPTPSQPQHF
j_gene: TRBJ1-4; v_gene: TRBV6-1; CDR3aa: CASAKGVDEKLFF
j_gene: TRBJ2-7; v_gene: TRBV6-2/TRBV6-3; CDR3aa: CASSGTSSSYEQYF
j_gene: TRBJ2-5; v_gene: TRBV5-4; CDR3aa: CASSRDRDKTQYF
j_gene: TRBJ2-2; v_gene: TRBV5-1; CDR3aa: CASSHATNTGELFF
j_gene: TRBJ1-4; v_gene: TRBV2; CDR3aa: CASSELADAEKLFF
j_gene: TRBJ2-3; v_gene: TRBV9; CDR3aa: CASSVEGLAKDTQYF
j_gene: TRBJ2-7; v_gene: TRBV7-9; CDR3aa: CASSQGLAVTYEQYF
j_gene: TRBJ2-2; v_gene: TRBV3-1; CDR3aa: CASSGGDFRHTGELFF
j_gene: TRBJ2-5; v_gene: TRBV6-1; CDR3aa: CASSGTGFETQYF
j_gene: TRBJ2-3; v_gene: TRBV6-1; CDR3aa: CASSRTSGNYYSADTQYF
j_gene: TRBJ2-7; v_gene: TRBV20-1; CDR3aa: CSASPIVGEQYF
j_gene: TRBJ2-5; v_gene: TRBV7-9; CDR3aa: CASSLAGQIETQYF
j_gene: TRBJ2-3; v_gene: TRBV6-1; CDR3aa: CASSEEVGTQYF
j_gene: TRBJ2-1; v_gene: TRBV13; CDR3aa: CASSSMASVSYNEQFF
j_gene: TRBJ2-2; v_gene: TRBV7-6; CDR3aa: CASRGGSGTGELFF
j_gene: TRBJ2-1; v_gene: TRBV5-1; CDR3aa: CASSLAGTSGIYNEQFF
j_gene: TRBJ2-1; v_gene: TRBV13; CDR3aa: CASSLTGAGLYNEQFF
j_gene: TRBJ2-2; v_gene: TRBV12-3/TRBV12-4; CDR3aa: CASIWQGAGELFF
j_gene: TRBJ1-3; v_gene: TRBV12-3/TRBV12-4; CDR3aa: CASSFDSSGNTIYF
j_gene: TRBJ1-4; v_gene: TRBV11-1; CDR3aa: CASSLGTATNEKLFF
j_gene: TRBJ2-5; v_gene: TRBV12-3/TRBV12-4; CDR3aa: CASSLALAVIQETQYF
j_gene: TRBJ2-5; v_gene: TRBV6-1; CDR3aa: CASSEDSGSETQYF
j_gene: TRBJ2-3; v_gene: TRBV11-2; CDR3aa: CASSLGGGLMSDTQYF
j_gene: TRBJ2-7; v_gene: TRBV6-1; CDR3aa: CASDVGQGLDEQYF
j_gene: TRBJ1-5; v_gene: TRBV12-3/TRBV12-4; CDR3aa: CASSFSGKEANQPQHF
j_gene: TRBJ2-1; v_gene: TRBV7-6; CDR3aa: CASSRWDDRDNEQFF
j_gene: TRBJ2-7; v_gene: TRBV7-2; CDR3aa: CASSFFGGTHREQYF
j_gene: TRBJ2-7; v_gene: TRBV19; CDR3aa: CASSIQTGGNEQYF
j_gene: TRBJ1-1; v_gene: TRBV12-3/TRBV12-4; CDR3aa: CASSLYGGGTAEAFF
j_gene: TRBJ2-1; v_gene: TRBV20-1; CDR3aa: CSALMGNEQFF
j_gene: TRBJ2-1; v_gene: TRBV7-6; CDR3aa: CASSLGPRTSGTRGNEQFF